The 32 T cell receptor beta chains in this list originate from one sample, sequenced in a study of T cell changes during pregnancy in multiple sclerosis. TCRdb's table, derived via immunoSEQ multiplex PCR, lists solely in-frame clones and lacks some. The table shows under 80,000 clones, with 91% occurring only once. This material consisted of peripheral blood, taken in the second trimester of pregnancy. These receptors were obtained from a female donor with multiple sclerosis, enrolled in a pregnancy study.

The chain uses TRBV5-6 and TRBJ2-2; the match to TRBD2 covers 8 bases. The CDR3 extends over 16 amino acids. Trimming at V came to 0 bases and at J to 7 bases, leaving 8 bases not matched to a gene. Germline CDR1 and CDR2: SGHDT and YYEEEE. DNA for the CDR3: TGTGCCAGCAGCTTGGACAGGCGGGGGGACGACGGGGAGCTGTTTTTT. Translated, it gives CASSLDRRGDDGELFF.

CDR3 sequence (DNA): TGTGCCAGCAGTGAACAGTGGGACAGTTCCTACGAGCAGTACTTC. This gives the protein CASSEQWDSSYEQYF. The chain is built from TRBV2 and TRBJ2-7; the match to TRBD1 covers 7 bases. Trimming cost V 2 bases and J 1 base; bases outside gene matches: 5. The CDR3 extends over 15 amino acids. The V gene's germline CDR1 is SNHLY and CDR2 FYNNEI.

J is TRBJ1-1 and V is TRBV5-1; D possibly corresponds to TRBD1 (5 bases). The CDR3 is 15 residues long. Trimming cost V 6 bases and J 3 bases, with 18 bases left between them. Germline CDR1 is SGHRS and CDR2 is YFSETQ. CDR3 amino acids: CASTDLGGIHTEAFF. DNA for the CDR3: TGCGCCAGCACCGACCTCGGGGGGATCCACACTGAAGCTTTCTTT.

There are a few counts of this clone. At one boundary the junction diverges from the germline segment, which might be a read error. The gene calls are TRBV25-1 and TRBJ1-1; D not resolved. Germline lookup yields CDR1 MGHDK and CDR2 SYGVNS. The CDR3 runs 12 residues. The CDR3 region is CASSEYNSEAFF. In DNA, the CDR3 is TGTGCCAGCAGTGAATACAACAGTGAAGCTTTCTTT.

V and J are TRBV5-1 and TRBJ1-3; perhaps TRBD1 as D (5 bases). Per the germline V gene, CDR1 is SGHRS and CDR2 is YFSETQ. Trimming removed 4 bases at V and 0 bases at J, with 5 bases between. This CDR3 has 13 amino acids. This CDR3 is CASSDSSGNTIYF. DNA for the CDR3: TGCGCCAGCAGCGACAGCTCTGGAAACACCATATATTTT.

CDR3 loop: CASSLDTAEAFF. The CDR3 coding sequence is TGTGCCAGCAGCTTAGATACGGCTGAAGCTTTCTTT. The chain carries TRBV7-2 and TRBJ1-1; D unclear. The germline gives CDR1 SGHTA, CDR2 FQGNSA. The CDR3 has 12 residues. Trimming stripped 1 base from V and 6 bases from J, with 6 bases between.

CDR3 bases: TGCGCCAGCAGCCAAAATGGACAGGCGAGTCCAGATACGCAGTATTTT. Its translation: CASSQNGQASPDTQYF. V is TRBV4-3 and J is TRBJ2-3, with 7 bases that match TRBD1. Looked up from germline, CDR1 is LGHNA and CDR2 is YSLEER. The J segment lost 4 bases and the V segment lost 2 bases, leaving 9 bases of the junction unmatched. The CDR3 loop spans 16 amino acids.

This clone has just one count. J is TRBJ1-5 and V is TRBV19; 7 nucleotides align to TRBD1. This CDR3 region has 13 residues. CDR1 LNHDA and CDR2 SQIVND come from the germline V gene (reference sequence). The J segment lost 4 bases and the V segment lost 7 bases, leaving 4 bases of the junction unmatched. CDR3 sequence reads: CASTRQGNQPQHF. The DNA of the CDR3 is TGTGCCAGTACCAGACAGGGAAATCAGCCCCAGCATTTT. Drawing the rest from reference TRBV19 and TRBJ1-5, the complete variable domain is DGGITQSPKYLFRKEGQNVTLSCEQNLNHDAMYWYRQDPGQGLRLIYYSQIVNDFQKGDIAEGYSVSREKKESFPLTVTSAQKNPTAFYLCASTRQGNQPQHFGDGTRLSIL.

This clone occurred once. The gene calls are TRBV18 and TRBJ2-2; D is possibly TRBD2 (6 bases). The CDR3 consists of 14 residues. CDR1 KGHSH and CDR2 LQKENI come from the germline V gene. V was shortened by 9 bases and J by 6 bases, with 17 bases between the two germline ends. The CDR3 bases are TGTGCCAGTTGCCTCAGGGAGGTGGCCGGGGAGCTGTTTTTT. As protein: CASCLREVAGELFF. The entire variable domain, with the rest obtained from reference TRBV18 and TRBJ2-2, is as follows: NAGVMQNPRHLVRRRGQEARLRCSPMKGHSHVYWYRQLPEEGLKFMVYLQKENIIDESGMPKERFSAEFPKEGPSILRIQQVVRGDSAAYFCASCLREVAGELFFGEGSRLTVL.

This clone has just one count. The chain couples TRBV15 to TRBJ1-5; TRBD1 matches at 8 bases. The junction had 12 bases not matched to a gene; V was cut back by 0 bases and J by 2 bases. The CDR3 length is 19 residues. Germline V gene sequence: CDR1 LNHNV, CDR2 YYDKDF (reference sequence). The CDR3 DNA is TGTGCCACCAGCAGAGATCTCAGGGGGCTAGGGGGGGGCAATCAGCCCCAGCATTTT. Translation: CATSRDLRGLGGGNQPQHF.

The chain is built from TRBV10-1 and TRBJ2-2; tentative D call: TRBD1 (6 bases). Trimming stripped 5 bases from V and 0 bases from J, with 7 bases between. The CDR3 is 14 residues long. Germline V gene lookup returns CDR1 WNHNN and CDR2 SYGVQD (reference sequence). CDR3 sequence (DNA): TGCGCCAGCAGTTGGGGGCCGAACACCGGGGAGCTGTTTTTT. Translation: CASSWGPNTGELFF.

The chain carries TRBV7-8 and TRBJ2-3, with 9 positions matching TRBD1. Germline lookup yields CDR1 SGHVS and CDR2 FQNEAQ. With 2 bases clipped from V and 4 bases from J, the junction kept 7 bases outside the gene matches. This CDR3 spans 16 amino acids. The CDR3, as DNA: TGTGCCAGCAGCTTACGACGGGACAGGGTGGCAGATACGCAGTATTTT. Protein product: CASSLRRDRVADTQYF.

This chain joins TRBV30 and TRBJ2-7, with a possible D match to TRBD1 (6 bases). Trimming pared 4 bases from V and 3 bases from J, leaving 16 bases between. The CDR3 length is 14 residues. The V gene's germline CDR1 is GTSNPN and CDR2 SVGIG (reference sequence). DNA of the CDR3: TGTGCCTGGACGATTTGGGACAAACACTACGAGCAGTACTTC. This sequence encodes CAWTIWDKHYEQYF.

The genes are TRBV27 and TRBJ1-4; possibly TRBD1 for D (5 bases). V lost 5 bases and J lost 6, with 16 bases in between. Germline V gene data show CDR1 as MNHEY and CDR2 as SMNVEV (reference sequence). The CDR3 extends over 15 amino acids. This CDR3 reads CASSRLEGVYEKLFF. In DNA form, the CDR3 reads TGTGCCAGCAGTCGACTGGAAGGGGTTTATGAAAAACTGTTTTTT.

The rearrangement joins TRBV5-1 to TRBJ2-7; D possibly corresponds to TRBD1 (5 bases). Germline V gene lookup returns CDR1 SGHRS and CDR2 YFSETQ. The CDR3 extends over 15 amino acids. Trimming took off 0 bases at V and 5 bases at J, with 15 bases between the two ends. The CDR3 DNA sequence: TGCGCCAGCAGCTTGGTGGTAGGGGTTCGGGACGAGCAGTACTTC. Amino acid sequence: CASSLVVGVRDEQYF.

The V call is TRBV30, the J call TRBJ2-1; maybe TRBD2 (6 bases). V lost 1 base, J lost 0 bases, and 7 bases lay in between. The CDR3 extends over 14 amino acids. In germline, CDR1 is GTSNPN, CDR2 SVGIG (reference sequence). The chain's CDR3 is CAWSAGSSYNEQFF. In nucleotides, the CDR3 is TGTGCCTGGAGTGCCGGGAGCTCCTACAATGAGCAGTTCTTC.

This clone appeared once. The J gene is TRBJ2-7, the V gene TRBV7-6; D might be TRBD2 (6 bases). This CDR3 spans 14 amino acids. Germline V gives CDR1 SGHVS, CDR2 FNYEAQ. Trimming removed 5 bases at V and 9 bases at J, with 20 bases between. CDR3 sequence (DNA): TGTGCCAGCAGCCCGAGGACGGGAGACCGCGCGCAGTACTTC. Protein sequence: CASSPRTGDRAQYF.

This chain links TRBV30 with TRBJ2-5, with TRBD2 identical over 13 bases. The CDR3 totals 15 residues. Per germline, CDR1 GTSNPN and CDR2 SVGIG (reference sequence). With 7 bases clipped from V and 4 bases from J, the junction kept 9 bases outside the gene matches. In DNA form, the CDR3 reads TGTGCCTCATGGACTAGCGGGGGTCCGGGAGAGACCCAGTACTTC. Translating gives CASWTSGGPGETQYF.

This chain links TRBV6-5 with TRBJ2-5; TRBD2 matches 8 bases. From germline, CDR1 is MNHEY and CDR2 SVGAGI. The CDR3 covers 14 residues. After removal of 6 bases from V and 5 bases from J, the junction contained 8 bases not matched to a gene. CDR3 nucleotide sequence: TGTGCCAGCAGGGCCATAGCGGGGAGGGAGACCCAGTACTTC. Protein: CASRAIAGRETQYF.

The rearrangement links TRBV5-8 to TRBJ2-3, with a tentative D call TRBD1 (6 bases). Germline CDR1 and CDR2: SGHTS and YDEGEE. Deletions cut 2 bases from V and 0 bases from J, with 13 bases between. This CDR3 is 16 amino acids long. CDR3 DNA sequence: TGTGCCAGCAGCTTTACGACAGGCCATAGCACAGATACGCAGTATTTT. Its translation is CASSFTTGHSTDTQYF.

This clone was picked up one time. The chain joins TRBV4-2 to TRBJ2-1; 9 bases are shared with TRBD1. Per germline, CDR1 LGHNA and CDR2 YNFKEQ. There are 15 residues in the CDR3. Germline trimming cut 3 bases from V and 4 bases from J; bases unmatched to any gene: 4. In nucleotides, the CDR3 is TGTGCCAGCAGCCAGGGACAGGGAGGTTACAATGAGCAGTTCTTC. Translation gives CASSQGQGGYNEQFF.

The chain combines TRBV11-2 with TRBJ2-1, with TRBD2 as a possible D gene (5 bases). The V end lost 0 bases, the J end lost 15 bases, and 15 bases lay between the germline ends. This CDR3 has 13 residues. Germline lookup yields CDR1 SGHAT and CDR2 FQNNGV. The CDR3 coding sequence is TGTGCCAGCAGCTTAGAGAGGACTGATAGGATGTTCTTC. Protein: CASSLERTDRMFF.

This chain uses TRBV6-1 with TRBJ1-1, with D unclear. This CDR3 has 14 amino acids. Between the trimmed V and J ends, which lost 8 bases and 3 bases, there was a span of 16 bases. Germline-derived CDR1 and CDR2 are MNHNS and SASEGT. CDR3 sequence reads: CASHQSLRDTEAFF. The CDR3 DNA reads TGTGCCAGCCACCAAAGCCTTCGGGACACTGAAGCTTTCTTT.

The chain couples TRBV7-8 to TRBJ1-6, with 7 bases lining up with TRBD1. Germline V gene data show CDR1 as SGHVS and CDR2 as FQNEAQ. The CDR3 length is 17 residues. J lost 4 bases, V lost 3 bases, and 9 bases had no gene match. The chain's CDR3 is CASSLGRQGSYNSPLHF. The CDR3 DNA sequence: TGTGCCAGCAGCTTGGGAAGACAGGGTAGTTATAATTCACCCCTCCACTTT. Variable domain in full (rest from reference TRBV7-8 and TRBJ1-6): GAGVSQSPRYKVAKRGQDVALRCDPISGHVSLFWYQQALGQGPEFLTYFQNEAQLDKSGLPSDRFFAERPEGSVSTLKIQRTQQEDSAVYLCASSLGRQGSYNSPLHFGNGTRLTVT.

The chain links TRBV6-1 to TRBJ2-5, with 12 nucleotides matching TRBD2. This CDR3 has 20 residues. The V gene end was trimmed by 1 base and the J gene end by 6 bases; junction bases not matched to a gene: 18. Germline values: CDR1 MNHNS, CDR2 SASEGT. The CDR3 reads CASSEERPAASGGAGKTQYF. CDR3 DNA sequence: TGTGCCAGCAGTGAAGAACGGCCGGCGGCTAGCGGGGGGGCCGGGAAGACCCAGTACTTC.

The V gene is TRBV5-1, the J gene TRBJ2-7, with 10 bases identical to TRBD2. J was trimmed by 3 bases and V by 0 bases; bases with no gene match: 3. The CDR3 has 15 residues. Germline CDR1 SGHRS, CDR2 YFSETQ. CDR3 in amino acids: CASSLDPSGSYEQYF. The CDR3 coding sequence is TGCGCCAGCAGCTTGGATCCTAGCGGGAGCTACGAGCAGTACTTC.

The chain recombines TRBV18 with TRBJ2-7; 8 nucleotides line up with TRBD1. J was trimmed by 6 bases and V by 2 bases; bases with no gene match: 9. Germline CDR1 KGHSH, CDR2 LQKENI. The CDR3 sequence is 15 residues long. The DNA of the CDR3 is TGTGCCAGCTCACCAATGGGACAGGCCCGTGGCGAGCAGTACTTC. Protein sequence: CASSPMGQARGEQYF.

The V call is TRBV29-1, the J call TRBJ2-7, with TRBD1 as a possible D gene (7 bases). Trimming left V 4 bases short and J 2 bases short, with 12 bases between. Germline V lookup: CDR1 SQVTM, CDR2 ANQGSEA. This CDR3 comprises 13 residues. CDR3 residues: CSVGQGGPYEQYF. Written as DNA, the CDR3 is TGCAGCGTTGGTCAGGGGGGTCCCTACGAGCAGTACTTC.

The chain couples TRBV5-5 to TRBJ2-2; D gene unclear. Trimming cost V 1 base and J 0 bases, with 4 bases left between them. The length of the CDR3 is 14 residues. Per germline, CDR1 SGHKS and CDR2 YYEKEE (reference sequence). CDR3 DNA: TGTGCCAGCAGCTTGAGCCCGAACACCGGGGAGCTGTTTTTT. Its protein product is CASSLSPNTGELFF. The full variable domain, with the rest looked up from reference TRBV5-5 and TRBJ2-2, is DAGVTQSPTHLIKTRGQQVTLRCSPISGHKSVSWYQQVLGQGPQFIFQYYEKEERGRGNFPDRFSARQFPNYSSELNVNALLLGDSALYLCASSLSPNTGELFFGEGSRLTVL.

The gene calls are TRBV6-6 and TRBJ1-5, with TRBD1 matching 8 bases. The CDR3 loop spans 15 amino acids. Unmatched junction bases numbered 7, after V lost 6 bases and J lost 3 bases. Germline V gene lookup returns CDR1 MNHNY and CDR2 SVGAGI (reference sequence). Here the CDR3 reads CASSKTGDDNQPQHF. The CDR3 DNA follows: TGTGCCAGCAGCAAGACAGGGGACGACAATCAGCCCCAGCATTTT.

The chain carries TRBV7-3 and TRBJ2-3; TRBD2 matches 10 bases. Germline trimming cut 1 base from V and 0 bases from J; bases unmatched to any gene: 10. This CDR3 spans 19 amino acids. CDR1 is SGHTA and CDR2 is FQGTGA in the germline V gene. Here the CDR3 DNA reads TGTGCCAGCAGCTTAAATGGAGCGGGGGGGCCGATTAGCACAGATACGCAGTATTTT. As protein: CASSLNGAGGPISTDTQYF.

The chain joins TRBV5-1 to TRBJ1-3; 9 nucleotides agree with TRBD1. The germline V gene has CDR1 SGHRS and CDR2 YFSETQ. This CDR3 is built from 15 residues. V lost 4 bases, J lost 3 bases, and 5 bases stayed unmatched. Here the CDR3 DNA reads TGCGCCAGCAGCCCACAGGGGGCAGATGGAAACACCATATATTTT. Protein: CASSPQGADGNTIYF.